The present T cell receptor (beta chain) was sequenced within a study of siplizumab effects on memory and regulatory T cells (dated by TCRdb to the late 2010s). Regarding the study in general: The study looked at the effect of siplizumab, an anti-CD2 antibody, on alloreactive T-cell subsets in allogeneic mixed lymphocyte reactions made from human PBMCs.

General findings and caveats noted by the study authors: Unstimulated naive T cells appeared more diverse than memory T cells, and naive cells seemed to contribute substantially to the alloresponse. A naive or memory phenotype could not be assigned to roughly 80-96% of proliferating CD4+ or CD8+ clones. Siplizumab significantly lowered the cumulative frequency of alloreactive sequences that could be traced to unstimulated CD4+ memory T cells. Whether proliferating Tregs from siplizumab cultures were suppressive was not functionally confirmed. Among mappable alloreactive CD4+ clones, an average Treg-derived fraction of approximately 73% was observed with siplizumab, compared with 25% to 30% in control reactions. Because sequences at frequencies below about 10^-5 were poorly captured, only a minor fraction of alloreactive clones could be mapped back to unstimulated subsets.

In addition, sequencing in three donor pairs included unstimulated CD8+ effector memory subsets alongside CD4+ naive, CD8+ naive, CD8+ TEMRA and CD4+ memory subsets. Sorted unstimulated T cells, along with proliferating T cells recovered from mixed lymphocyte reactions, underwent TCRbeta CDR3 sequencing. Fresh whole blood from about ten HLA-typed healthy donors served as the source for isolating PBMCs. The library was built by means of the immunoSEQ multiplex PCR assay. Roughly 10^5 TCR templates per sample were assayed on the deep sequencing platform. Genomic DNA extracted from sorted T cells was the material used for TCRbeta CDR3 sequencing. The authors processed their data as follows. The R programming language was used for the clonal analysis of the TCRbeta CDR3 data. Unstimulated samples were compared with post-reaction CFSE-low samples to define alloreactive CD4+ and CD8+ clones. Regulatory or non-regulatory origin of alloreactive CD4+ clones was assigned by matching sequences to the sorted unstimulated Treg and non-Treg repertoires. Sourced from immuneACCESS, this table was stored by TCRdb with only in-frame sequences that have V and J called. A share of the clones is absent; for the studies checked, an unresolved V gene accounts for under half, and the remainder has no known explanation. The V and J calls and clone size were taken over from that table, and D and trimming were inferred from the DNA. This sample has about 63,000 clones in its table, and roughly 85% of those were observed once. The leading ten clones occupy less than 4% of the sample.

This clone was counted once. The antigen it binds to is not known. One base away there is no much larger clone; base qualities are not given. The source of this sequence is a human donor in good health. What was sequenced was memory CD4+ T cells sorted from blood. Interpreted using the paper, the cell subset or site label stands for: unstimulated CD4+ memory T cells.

For the CDR3, the sequence is CSVEDLMADTQYF. The DNA sequence is TGCAGCGTAGAGGATTTAATGGCAGATACGCAGTATTTT. Rearrangement joined TRBV29-1 to TRBJ2-3, with no D gene named confidently. There are 13 amino acids in the CDR3, from cysteine to phenylalanine inclusive. Here the CDR3 DNA is all that survives: 39 bases in frame from base 1. V gives up 6 bases and J gives up 4 bases, and the segment between their germline ends measures 14 bases. Based on the germline V gene, the CDR1 and CDR2 sequences are SQVTM and ANQGSEA.